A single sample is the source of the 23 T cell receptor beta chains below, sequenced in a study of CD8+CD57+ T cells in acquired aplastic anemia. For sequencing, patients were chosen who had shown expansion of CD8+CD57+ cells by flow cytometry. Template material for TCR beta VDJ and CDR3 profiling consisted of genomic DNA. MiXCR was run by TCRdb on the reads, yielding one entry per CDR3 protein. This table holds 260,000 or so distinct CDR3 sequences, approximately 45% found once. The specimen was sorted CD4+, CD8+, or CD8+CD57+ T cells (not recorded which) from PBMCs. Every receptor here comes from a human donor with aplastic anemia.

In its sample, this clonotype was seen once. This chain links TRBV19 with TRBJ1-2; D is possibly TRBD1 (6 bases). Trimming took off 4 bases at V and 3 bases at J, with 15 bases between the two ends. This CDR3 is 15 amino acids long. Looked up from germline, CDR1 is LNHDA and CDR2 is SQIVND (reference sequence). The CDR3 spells CASSNGGRVDYGYTF. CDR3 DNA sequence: TGTGCCAGTAGTAACGGGGGGCGTGTGGACTATGGCTACACCTTC.

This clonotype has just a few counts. For the CDR3, the DNA is TGCAGCGTTGCCGGCCAGTCCAATGAGCAGTTCTTC. This gives the protein CSVAGQSNEQFF. This chain uses TRBV29-1 with TRBJ2-1; D uncertain. This CDR3 comprises 12 residues. The V and J ends lost 4 bases and 6 bases respectively, with 10 bases between them. Germline V CDR1 and CDR2: SQVTM, ANQGSEA.

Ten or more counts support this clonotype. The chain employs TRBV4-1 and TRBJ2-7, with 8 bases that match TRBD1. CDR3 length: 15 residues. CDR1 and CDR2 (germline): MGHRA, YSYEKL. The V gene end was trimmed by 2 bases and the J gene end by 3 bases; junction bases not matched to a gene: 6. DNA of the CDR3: TGCGCCAGCAGCCAACGGCAGGGGGCAAGCTACGAGCAGTACTTC. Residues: CASSQRQGASYEQYF.

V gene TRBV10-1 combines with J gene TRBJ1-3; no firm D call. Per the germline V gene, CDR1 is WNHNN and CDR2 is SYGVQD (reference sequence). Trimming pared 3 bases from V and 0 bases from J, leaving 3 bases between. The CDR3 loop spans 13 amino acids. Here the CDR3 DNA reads TGCGCCAGCAGTGACCGCTCTGGAAACACCATATATTTT. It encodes CASSDRSGNTIYF.

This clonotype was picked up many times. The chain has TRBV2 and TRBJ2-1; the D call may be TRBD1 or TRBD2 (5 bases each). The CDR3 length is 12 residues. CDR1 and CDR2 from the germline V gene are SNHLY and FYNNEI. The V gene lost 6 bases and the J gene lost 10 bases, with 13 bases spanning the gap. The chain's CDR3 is CASRGRPREQFF. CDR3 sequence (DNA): TGTGCCAGCAGGGGACGTCCCAGGGAGCAGTTCTTC.

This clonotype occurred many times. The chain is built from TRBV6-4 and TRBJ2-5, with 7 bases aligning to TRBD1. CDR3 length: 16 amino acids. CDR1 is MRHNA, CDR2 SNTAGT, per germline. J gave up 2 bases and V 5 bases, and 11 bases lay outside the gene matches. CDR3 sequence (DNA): TGTGCCAGCAGTAACCCGGGACAGAAGGGGCAAGAGACCCAGTACTTC. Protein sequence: CASSNPGQKGQETQYF.

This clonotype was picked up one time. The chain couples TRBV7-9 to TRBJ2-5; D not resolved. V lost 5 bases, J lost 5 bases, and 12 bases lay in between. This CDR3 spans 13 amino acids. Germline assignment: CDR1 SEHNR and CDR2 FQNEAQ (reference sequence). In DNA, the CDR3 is TGTGCCAGCAGCCAACAAAGCGCGGAGACCCAGTACTTC. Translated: CASSQQSAETQYF. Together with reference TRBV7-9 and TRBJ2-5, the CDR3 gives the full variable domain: DTGVSQNPRHKITKRGQNVTFRCDPISEHNRLYWYRQTLGQGPEFLTYFQNEAQLEKSRLLSDRFSAERPKGSFSTLEIQRTEQGDSAMYLCASSQQSAETQYFGPGTRLLVL.

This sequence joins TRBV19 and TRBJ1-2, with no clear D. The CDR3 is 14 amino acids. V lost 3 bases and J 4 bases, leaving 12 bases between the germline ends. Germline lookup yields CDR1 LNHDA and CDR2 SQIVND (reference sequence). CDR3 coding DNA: TGTGCCAGTAGTATCGGCTCAATCTCCTATGGCTACACCTTC. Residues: CASSIGSISYGYTF.

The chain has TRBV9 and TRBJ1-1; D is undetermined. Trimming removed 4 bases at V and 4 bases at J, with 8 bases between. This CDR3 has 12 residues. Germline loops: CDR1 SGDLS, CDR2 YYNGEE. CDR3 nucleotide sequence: TGTGCCAGCAGCCGCCAGTTCACTGAAGCTTTCTTT. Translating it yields CASSRQFTEAFF.

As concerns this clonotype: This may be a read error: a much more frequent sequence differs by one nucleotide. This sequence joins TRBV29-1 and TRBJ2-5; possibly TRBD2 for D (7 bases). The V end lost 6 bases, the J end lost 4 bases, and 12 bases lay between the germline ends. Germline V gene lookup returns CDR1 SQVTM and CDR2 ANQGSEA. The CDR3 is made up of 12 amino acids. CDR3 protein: CSVRGGRETQYF. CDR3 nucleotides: TGCAGCGTAAGGGGGGGCCGAGAGACCCAGTACTTC.

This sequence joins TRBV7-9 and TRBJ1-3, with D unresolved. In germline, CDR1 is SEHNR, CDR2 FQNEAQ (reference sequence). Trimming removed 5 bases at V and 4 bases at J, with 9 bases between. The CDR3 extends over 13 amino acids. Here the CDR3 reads CASSPSRGNTIYF. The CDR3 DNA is TGTGCCAGCAGCCCCTCAAGAGGAAACACCATATATTTT.

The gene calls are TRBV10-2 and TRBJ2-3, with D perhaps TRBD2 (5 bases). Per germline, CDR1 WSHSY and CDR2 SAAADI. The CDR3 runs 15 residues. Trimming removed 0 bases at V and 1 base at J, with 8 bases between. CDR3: CASSESLEGTDTQYF. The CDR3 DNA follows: TGCGCCAGCAGTGAGTCTTTGGAGGGCACAGATACGCAGTATTTT.

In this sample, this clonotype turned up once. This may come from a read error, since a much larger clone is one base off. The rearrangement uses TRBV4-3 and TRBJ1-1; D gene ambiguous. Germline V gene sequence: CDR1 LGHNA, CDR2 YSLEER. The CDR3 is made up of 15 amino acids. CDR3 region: CAGSQDPYPNTEAFF. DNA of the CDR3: TGCGCCGGCAGCCAAGATCCTTACCCGAACACTGAAGCTTTCTTT.

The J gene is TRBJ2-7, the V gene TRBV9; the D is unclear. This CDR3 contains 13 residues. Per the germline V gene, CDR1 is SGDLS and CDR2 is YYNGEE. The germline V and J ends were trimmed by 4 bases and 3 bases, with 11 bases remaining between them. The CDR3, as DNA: TGTGCCAGCAGCTCCACCGCAAACTACGAGCAGTACTTC. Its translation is CASSSTANYEQYF. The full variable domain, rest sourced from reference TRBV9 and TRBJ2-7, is DSGVTQTPKHLITATGQRVTLRCSPRSGDLSVYWYQQSLDQGLQFLIQYYNGEERAKGNILERFSAQQFPDLHSELNLSSLELGDSALYFCASSSTANYEQYFGPGTRLTVT.

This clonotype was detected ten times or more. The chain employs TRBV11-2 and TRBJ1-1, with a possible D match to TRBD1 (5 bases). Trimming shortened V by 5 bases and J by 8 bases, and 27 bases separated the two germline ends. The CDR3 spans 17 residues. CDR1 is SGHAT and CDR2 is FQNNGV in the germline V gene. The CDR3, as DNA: TGTGCCAGCAGCCAGGAGTTGGGACGGGCGGTAACGGAGGAAGCTTTCTTT. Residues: CASSQELGRAVTEEAFF.

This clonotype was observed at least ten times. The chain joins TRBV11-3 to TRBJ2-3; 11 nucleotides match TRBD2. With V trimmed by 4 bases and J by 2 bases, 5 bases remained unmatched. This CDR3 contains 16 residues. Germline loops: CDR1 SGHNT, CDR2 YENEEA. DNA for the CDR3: TGTGCCAGCAGCTCCAAGACTAGCGGGAACACAGATACGCAGTATTTT. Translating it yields CASSSKTSGNTDTQYF.

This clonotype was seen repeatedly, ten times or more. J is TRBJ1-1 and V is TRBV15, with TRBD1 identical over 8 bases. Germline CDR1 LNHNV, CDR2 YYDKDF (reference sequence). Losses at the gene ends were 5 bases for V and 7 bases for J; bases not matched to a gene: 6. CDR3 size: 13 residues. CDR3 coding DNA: TGTGCCACCAGCGGCCGAGGACAGGGTGAAGCTTTCTTT. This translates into CATSGRGQGEAFF.

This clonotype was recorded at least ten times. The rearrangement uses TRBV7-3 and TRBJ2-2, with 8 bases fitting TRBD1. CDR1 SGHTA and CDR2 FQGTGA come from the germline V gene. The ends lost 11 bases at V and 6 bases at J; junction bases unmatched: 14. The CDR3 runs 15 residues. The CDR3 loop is CALGWTGINSGELFF. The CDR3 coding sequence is TGTGCCCTCGGATGGACAGGGATAAATTCCGGGGAGCTGTTTTTT.

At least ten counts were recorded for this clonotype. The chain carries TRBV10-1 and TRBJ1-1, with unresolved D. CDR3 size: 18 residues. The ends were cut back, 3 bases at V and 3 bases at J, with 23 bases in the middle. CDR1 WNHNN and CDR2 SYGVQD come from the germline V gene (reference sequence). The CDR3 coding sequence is TGCGCCAGCAGTGAAAGGGCATACGGAAGGCTCCCTTACACTGAAGCTTTCTTT. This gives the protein CASSERAYGRLPYTEAFF.

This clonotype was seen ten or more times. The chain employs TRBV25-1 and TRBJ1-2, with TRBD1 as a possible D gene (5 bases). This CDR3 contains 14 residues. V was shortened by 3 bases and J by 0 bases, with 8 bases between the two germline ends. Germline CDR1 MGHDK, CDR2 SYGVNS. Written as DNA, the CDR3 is TGTGCCAGCAGTGATCAGGGAGCTAACTATGGCTACACCTTC. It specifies CASSDQGANYGYTF.

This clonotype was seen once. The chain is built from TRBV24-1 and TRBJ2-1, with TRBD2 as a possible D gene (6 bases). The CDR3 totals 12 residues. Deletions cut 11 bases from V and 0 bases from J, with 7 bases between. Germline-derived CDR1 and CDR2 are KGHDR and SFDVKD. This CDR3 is CASGASYNEQFF. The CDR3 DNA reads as TGTGCCAGCGGGGCCTCCTACAATGAGCAGTTCTTC.

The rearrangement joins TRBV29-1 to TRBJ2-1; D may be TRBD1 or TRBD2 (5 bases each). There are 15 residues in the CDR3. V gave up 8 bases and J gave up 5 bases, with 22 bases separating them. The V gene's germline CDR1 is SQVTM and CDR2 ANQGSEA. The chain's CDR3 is CSSETTGTGHNEQFF. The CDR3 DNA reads TGCAGCAGTGAAACAACCGGGACGGGTCACAATGAGCAGTTCTTC.

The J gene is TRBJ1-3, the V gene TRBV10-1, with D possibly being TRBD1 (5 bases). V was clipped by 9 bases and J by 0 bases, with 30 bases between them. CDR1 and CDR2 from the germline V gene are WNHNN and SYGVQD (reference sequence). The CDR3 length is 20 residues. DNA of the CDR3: TGCGCCAGAGGACTAGCGGGGGACCGAGGTTTTACGAGCTCTGGAAACACCATATATTTT. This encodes CARGLAGDRGFTSSGNTIYF.